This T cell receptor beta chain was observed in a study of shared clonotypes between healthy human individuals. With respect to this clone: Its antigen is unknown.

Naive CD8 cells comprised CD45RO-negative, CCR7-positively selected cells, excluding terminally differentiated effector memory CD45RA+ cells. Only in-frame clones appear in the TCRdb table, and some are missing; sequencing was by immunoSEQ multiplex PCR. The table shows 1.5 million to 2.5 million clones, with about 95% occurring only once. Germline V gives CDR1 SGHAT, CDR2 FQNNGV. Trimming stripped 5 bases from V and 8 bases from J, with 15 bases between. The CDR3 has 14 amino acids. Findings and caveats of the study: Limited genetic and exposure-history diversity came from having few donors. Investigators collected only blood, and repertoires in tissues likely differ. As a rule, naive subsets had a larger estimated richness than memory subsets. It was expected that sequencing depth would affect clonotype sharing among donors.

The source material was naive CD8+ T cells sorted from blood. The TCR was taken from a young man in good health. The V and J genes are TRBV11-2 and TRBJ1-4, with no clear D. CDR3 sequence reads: CASSPSALAEKLFF. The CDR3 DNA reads TGTGCCAGCAGCCCTTCGGCTCTAGCGGAAAAACTGTTTTTT.